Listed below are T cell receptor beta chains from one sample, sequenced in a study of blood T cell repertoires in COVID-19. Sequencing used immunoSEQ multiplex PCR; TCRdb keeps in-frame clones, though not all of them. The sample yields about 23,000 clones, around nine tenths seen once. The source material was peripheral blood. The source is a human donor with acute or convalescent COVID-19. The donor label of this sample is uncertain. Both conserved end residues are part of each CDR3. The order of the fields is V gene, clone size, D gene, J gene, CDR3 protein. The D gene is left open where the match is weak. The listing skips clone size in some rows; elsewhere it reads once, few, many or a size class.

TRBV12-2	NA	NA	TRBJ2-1	CASRLTSGRLLGEQFF
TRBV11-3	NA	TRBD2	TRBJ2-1	CASSRGLADNEQFF
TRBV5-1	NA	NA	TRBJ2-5	CASSFQDQETQYF
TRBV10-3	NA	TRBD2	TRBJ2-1	CAISDSGIGNEQFF
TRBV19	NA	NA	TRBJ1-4	CASSMGLINEKLFF
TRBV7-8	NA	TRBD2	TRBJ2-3	CASSWAGGEADTQYF
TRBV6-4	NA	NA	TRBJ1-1	CASRLTVNTEAFF
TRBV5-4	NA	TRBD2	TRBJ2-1	CASSLSSGRDEQFF
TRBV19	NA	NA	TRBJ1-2	CASSPQAPNYGYTF
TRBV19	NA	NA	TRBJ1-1	CASSSARVRHTEAFF
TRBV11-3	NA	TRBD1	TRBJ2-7	CASSLAGDRPYEQYF
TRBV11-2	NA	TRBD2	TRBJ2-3	CASSPATSGIGGTQYF
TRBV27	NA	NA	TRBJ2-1	CASSLGAGYTINEQFF
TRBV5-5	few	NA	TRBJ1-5	CASSLRQQGNQPQHF
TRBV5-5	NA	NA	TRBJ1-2	CASSFDSNYGYTF
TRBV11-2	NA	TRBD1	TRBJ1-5	CASSLDRTNQPQHF
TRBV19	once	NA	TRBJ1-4	CASSPREAGEKLFF
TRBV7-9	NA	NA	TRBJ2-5	CASSLGFGETQYF
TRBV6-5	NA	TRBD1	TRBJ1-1	CASSLDRGTEAFF
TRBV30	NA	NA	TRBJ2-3	CASPVGGTSTDTQYF
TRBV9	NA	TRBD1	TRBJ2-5	CASSAGQGETQYF
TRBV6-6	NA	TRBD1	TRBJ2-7	CATVSDRSHSYEQYF